This T cell receptor (beta chain) derives from a study of cytomegalovirus exposure and HLA in healthy donors. Study as a whole: Falling in the Caucasian-associated ancestry cluster were 81% of approximately 410 genotyped donors.

Concerning this clone: The target antigen is unknown.

The CDR3 covers 13 residues. Germline V CDR1 and CDR2: SNHLY, FYNNEI. Trimming left V 7 bases short and J 2 bases short, with 11 bases between. The PCR made use of 60 Vbeta and 13 Jbeta primers. The data were produced by immunoSEQ multiplex PCR, yet TCRdb's version contains in-frame clones alone and is incomplete. Of 150,000 to 200,000 clones in the sample, more than 60% are singletons; the top ten hold around 7%. Study-wide findings and caveats: A few CMV-associated chains were confirmed in vitro to be specific for CMV antigens.

Input material: PBMCs. This clonotype originated in a woman aged 40-49 years in good health and CMV-seropositive. V usage is TRBV2 and J usage is TRBJ1-2; no definite D call. CDR3 residues: CASKMGRNYGYTF. The CDR3 DNA is TGTGCCAGCAAGATGGGCAGAAACTATGGCTACACCTTC.